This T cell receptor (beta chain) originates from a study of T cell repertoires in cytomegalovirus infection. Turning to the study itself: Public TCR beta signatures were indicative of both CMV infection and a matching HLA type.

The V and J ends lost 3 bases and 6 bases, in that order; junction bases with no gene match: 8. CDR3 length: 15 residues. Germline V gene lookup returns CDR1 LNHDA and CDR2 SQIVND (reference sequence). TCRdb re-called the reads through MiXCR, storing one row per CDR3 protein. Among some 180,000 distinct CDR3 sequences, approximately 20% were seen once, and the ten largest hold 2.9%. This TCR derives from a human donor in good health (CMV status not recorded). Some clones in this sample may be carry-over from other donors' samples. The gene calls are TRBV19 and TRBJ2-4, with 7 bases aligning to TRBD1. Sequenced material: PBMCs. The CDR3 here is CASSMVGGAGNIQYF. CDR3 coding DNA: TGTGCCAGTAGTATGGTAGGGGGCGCGGGAAACATTCAGTACTTC. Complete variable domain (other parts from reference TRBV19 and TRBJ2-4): DGGITQSPKYLFRKEGQNVTLSCEQNLNHDAMYWYRQDPGQGLRLIYYSQIVNDFQKGDIAEGYSVSREKKESFPLTVTSAQKNPTAFYLCASSMVGGAGNIQYFGAGTRLSVL.